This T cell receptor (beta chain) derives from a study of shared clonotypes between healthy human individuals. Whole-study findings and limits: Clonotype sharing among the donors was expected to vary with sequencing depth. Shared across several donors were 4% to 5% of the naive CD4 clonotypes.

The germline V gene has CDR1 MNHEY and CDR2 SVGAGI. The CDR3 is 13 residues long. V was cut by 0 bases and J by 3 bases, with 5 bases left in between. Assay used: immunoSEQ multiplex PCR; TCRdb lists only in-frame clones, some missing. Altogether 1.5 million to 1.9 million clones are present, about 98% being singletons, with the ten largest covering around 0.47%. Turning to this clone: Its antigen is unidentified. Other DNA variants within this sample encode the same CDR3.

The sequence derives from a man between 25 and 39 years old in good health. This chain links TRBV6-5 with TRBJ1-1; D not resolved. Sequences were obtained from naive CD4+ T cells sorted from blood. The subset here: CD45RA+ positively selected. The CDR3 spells CASSYSGYTEAFF. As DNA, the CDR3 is TGTGCCAGCAGTTACTCCGGGTACACTGAAGCTTTCTTT.